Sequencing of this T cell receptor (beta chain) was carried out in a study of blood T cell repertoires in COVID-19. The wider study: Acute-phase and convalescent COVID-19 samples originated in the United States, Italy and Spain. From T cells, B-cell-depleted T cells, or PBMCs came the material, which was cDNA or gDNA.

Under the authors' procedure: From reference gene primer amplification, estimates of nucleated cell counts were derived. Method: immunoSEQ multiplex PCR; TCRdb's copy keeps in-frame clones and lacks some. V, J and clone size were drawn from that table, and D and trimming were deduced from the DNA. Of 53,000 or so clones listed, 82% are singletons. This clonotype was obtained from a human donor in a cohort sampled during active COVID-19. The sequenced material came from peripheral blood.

The CDR3 nucleotides are TGCGCCAGCAGCACAGGACGTATAGGGTACTCTGGAAACACCATATATTTT. Translating gives CASSTGRIGYSGNTIYF. The chain uses TRBV5-1 and TRBJ1-3, with D perhaps matching TRBD1 (5 bases). This CDR3 is built from 17 residues. V lost 4 bases, J lost 0 bases, and 17 bases lay in between. The germline V gene encodes CDR1 SGHRS and CDR2 YFSETQ. Drawing the rest from reference TRBV5-1 and TRBJ1-3, the complete variable domain is KAGVTQTPRYLIKTRGQQVTLSCSPISGHRSVSWYQQTPGQGLQFLFEYFSETQRNKGNFPGRFSGRQFSNSRSEMNVSTLELGDSALYLCASSTGRIGYSGNTIYFGEGSWLTVV.